This note documents a single TCR beta chain sequence. TCRdb's copy holds only in-frame clones and misses some; the assay was immunoSEQ multiplex PCR. Of about 140,000 clones in the sample, about 88% were seen once. The sample is drawn from a study of control samples from healthy donors and cancer patients. This TCR derives from a woman aged 25 to 45 in good health. Sequenced material: blood.

CDR3 protein: CAWSTRAGNTIYF. The CDR3 nucleotides are TGTGCCTGGAGTACCCGGGCTGGAAACACCATATATTTT. V is TRBV30 and J is TRBJ1-3; D unresolved. The germline gives CDR1 GTSNPN, CDR2 SVGIG (reference sequence). The CDR3 extends over 13 amino acids. Trimming took 2 bases from V and 2 from J, leaving 7 bases between them. Full variable domain (rest looked up from reference TRBV30 and TRBJ1-3): SQTIHQWPATLVQPVGSPLSLECTVEGTSNPNLYWYRQAAGRGLQLLFYSVGIGQISSEVPQNLSASRPQDRQFILSSKKLLLSDSGFYLCAWSTRAGNTIYFGEGSWLTVV.